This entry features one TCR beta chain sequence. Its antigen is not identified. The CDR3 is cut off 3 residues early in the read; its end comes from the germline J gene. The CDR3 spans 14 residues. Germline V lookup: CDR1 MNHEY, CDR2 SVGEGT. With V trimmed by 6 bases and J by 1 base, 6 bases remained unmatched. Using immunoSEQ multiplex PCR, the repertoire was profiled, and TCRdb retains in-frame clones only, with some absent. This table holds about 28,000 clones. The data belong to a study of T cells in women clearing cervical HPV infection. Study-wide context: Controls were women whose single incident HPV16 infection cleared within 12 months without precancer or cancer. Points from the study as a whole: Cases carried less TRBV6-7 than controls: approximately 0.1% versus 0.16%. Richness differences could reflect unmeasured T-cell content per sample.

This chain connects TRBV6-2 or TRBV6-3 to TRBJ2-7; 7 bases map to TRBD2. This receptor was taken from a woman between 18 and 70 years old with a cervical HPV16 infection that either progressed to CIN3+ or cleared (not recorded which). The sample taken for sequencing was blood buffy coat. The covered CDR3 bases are TGTGCCAGCAGCCGGGGAGGGAATTCCTACGAG. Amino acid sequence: CASSRGGNSYE. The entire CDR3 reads CASSRGGNSYEQYF.